This T cell receptor (beta chain) came from a study of blood T cells in healthy people across ages. About this clonotype: Antigen unknown.

Next came a second PCR, run for about 6 to 11 cycles, which used a sample-barcoded 5' primer along with a J-beta primer mix. Every sample gave at least 3 million paired-end reads containing CDR3. Via MiXCR, TCRdb re-called the 5' RACE reads, giving one row per CDR3 protein. The sample comprises hundreds of thousands of distinct CDR3 sequences, under 25% of which are singletons, and about 3.6% rests with the top ten. General study points: Underestimates were what the diversity estimates from one million T cells were considered to be. There was no known CMV status for donors, so expanded clonotype changes were possibly confounded.

Extracted total RNA amounted to at least 6 micrograms for each sample. The source material was blood. The sequence was collected from a man in his sixties or seventies in good health.

CDR3 amino acids: CASSLGRVVGEQYF. Written as DNA, the CDR3 is TGTGCCAGCAGTTTAGGCAGGGTGGTTGGCGAGCAGTACTTC. The V and J genes are TRBV27 and TRBJ2-7; D may be TRBD1 (5 bases). Germline CDR1 and CDR2: MNHEY and SMNVEV (reference sequence). CDR3 size: 14 residues. V was cut by 2 bases and J by 6 bases, with 14 bases left in between.